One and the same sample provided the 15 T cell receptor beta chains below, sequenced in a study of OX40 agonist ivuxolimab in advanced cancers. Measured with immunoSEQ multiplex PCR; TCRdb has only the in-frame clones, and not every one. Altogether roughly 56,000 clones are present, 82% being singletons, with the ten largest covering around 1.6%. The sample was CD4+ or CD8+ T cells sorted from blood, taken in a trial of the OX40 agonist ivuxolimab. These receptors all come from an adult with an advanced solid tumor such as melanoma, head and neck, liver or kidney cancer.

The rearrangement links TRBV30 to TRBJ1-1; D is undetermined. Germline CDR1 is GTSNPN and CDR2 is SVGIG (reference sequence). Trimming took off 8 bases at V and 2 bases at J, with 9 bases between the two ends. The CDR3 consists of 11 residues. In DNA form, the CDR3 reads TGTGCCGGCGAGCGAAACACTGAAGCTTTCTTT. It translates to CAGERNTEAFF.

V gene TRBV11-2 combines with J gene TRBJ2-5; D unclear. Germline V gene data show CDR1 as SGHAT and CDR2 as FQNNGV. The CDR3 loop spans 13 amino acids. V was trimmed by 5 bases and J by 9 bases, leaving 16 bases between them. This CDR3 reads CASSQGLQAPQYF. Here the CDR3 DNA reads TGTGCCAGCAGCCAAGGGCTCCAAGCGCCCCAGTACTTC. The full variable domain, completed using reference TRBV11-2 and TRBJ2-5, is EAGVAQSPRYKIIEKRQSVAFWCNPISGHATLYWYQQILGQGPKLLIQFQNNGVVDDSQLPKDRFSAERLKGVDSTLKIQPAKLEDSAVYLCASSQGLQAPQYFGPGTRLLVL.

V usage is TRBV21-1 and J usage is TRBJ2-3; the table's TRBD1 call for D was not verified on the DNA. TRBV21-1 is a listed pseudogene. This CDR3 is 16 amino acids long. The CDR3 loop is CASSTVDRFSTDTQYF. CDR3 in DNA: TGTGCCAGCAGCACGGTTGACAGATTTAGCACAGATACGCAGTATTTT.

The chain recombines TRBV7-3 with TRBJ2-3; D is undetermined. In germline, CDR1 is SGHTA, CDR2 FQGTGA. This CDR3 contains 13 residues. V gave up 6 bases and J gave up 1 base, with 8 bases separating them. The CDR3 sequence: CASSPPGTDTQYF. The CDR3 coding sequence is TGTGCCAGCAGTCCTCCGGGCACAGATACGCAGTATTTT. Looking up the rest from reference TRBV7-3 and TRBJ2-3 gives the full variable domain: GAGVSQTPSNKVTEKGKYVELRCDPISGHTALYWYRQSLGQGPEFLIYFQGTGAADDSGLPNDRFFAVRPEGSVSTLKIQRTERGDSAVYLCASSPPGTDTQYFGPGTRLTVL.

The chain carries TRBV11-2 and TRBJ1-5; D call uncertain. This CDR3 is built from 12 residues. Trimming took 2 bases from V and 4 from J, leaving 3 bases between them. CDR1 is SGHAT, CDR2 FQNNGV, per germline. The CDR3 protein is CASSLPNQPQHF. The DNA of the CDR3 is TGTGCCAGCAGCTTACCAAATCAGCCCCAGCATTTT.

The chain's CDR3 is CASSYSIGRGKMELFF. In nucleotides, the CDR3 is TGTGCCAGCAGTTACTCGATCGGCAGGGGGAAGATGGAACTGTTTTTT. The chain recombines TRBV6-5 with TRBJ1-4; 7 nucleotides align to TRBD1. The J segment lost 12 bases and the V segment lost 0 bases, leaving 13 bases of the junction unmatched. CDR3 length equals 16 residues. Germline-derived CDR1 and CDR2 are MNHEY and SVGAGI.

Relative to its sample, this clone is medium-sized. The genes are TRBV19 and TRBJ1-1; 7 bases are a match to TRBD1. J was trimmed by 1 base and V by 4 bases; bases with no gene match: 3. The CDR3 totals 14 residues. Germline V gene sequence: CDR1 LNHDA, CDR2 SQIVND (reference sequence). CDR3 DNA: TGTGCCAGTAGTAGGGGACAGCGGAACACTGAAGCTTTCTTT. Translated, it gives CASSRGQRNTEAFF.

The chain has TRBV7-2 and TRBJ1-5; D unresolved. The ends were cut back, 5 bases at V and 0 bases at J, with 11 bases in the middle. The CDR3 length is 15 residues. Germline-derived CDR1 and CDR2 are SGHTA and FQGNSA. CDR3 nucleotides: TGTGCCAGCAGCCGGGAGATTATTAGCAATCAGCCCCAGCATTTT. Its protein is CASSREIISNQPQHF.

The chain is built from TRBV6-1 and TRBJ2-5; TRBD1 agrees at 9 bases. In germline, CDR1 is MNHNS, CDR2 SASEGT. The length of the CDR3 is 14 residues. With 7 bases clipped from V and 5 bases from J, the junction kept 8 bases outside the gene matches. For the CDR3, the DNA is TGTGCCAGCAAACTAACAGGGGGCGCGGAGACCCAGTACTTC. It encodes CASKLTGGAETQYF.

The CDR3 DNA is TGTGCTAGTGGTTTGGGGGCCTATGGCTACACCTTC. Protein: CASGLGAYGYTF. The rearrangement links TRBV12-5 to TRBJ1-2; D not certain. Germline assignment: CDR1 LGHNT and CDR2 FRNRAP. V was pared by 1 base and J by 4 bases, with 4 bases between. This CDR3 has 12 amino acids.

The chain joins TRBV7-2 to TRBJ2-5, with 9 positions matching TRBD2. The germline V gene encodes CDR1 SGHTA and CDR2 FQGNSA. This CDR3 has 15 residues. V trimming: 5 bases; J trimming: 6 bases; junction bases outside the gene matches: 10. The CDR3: CASSPQRGAPKTQYF. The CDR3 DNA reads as TGTGCCAGCAGCCCCCAGCGGGGGGCACCCAAGACCCAGTACTTC.

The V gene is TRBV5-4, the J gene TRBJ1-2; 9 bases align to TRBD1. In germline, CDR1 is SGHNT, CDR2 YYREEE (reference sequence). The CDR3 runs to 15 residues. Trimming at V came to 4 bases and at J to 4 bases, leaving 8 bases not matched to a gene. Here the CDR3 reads CASSLKGQGFYGYTF. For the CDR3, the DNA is TGTGCCAGCAGCCTAAAGGGACAGGGCTTCTATGGCTACACCTTC.

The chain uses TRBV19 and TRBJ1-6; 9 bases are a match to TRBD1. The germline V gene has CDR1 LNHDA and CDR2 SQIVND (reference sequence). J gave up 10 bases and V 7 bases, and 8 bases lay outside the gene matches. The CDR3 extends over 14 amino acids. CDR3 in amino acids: CASTTGGGSSPLHF. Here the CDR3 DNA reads TGTGCCAGTACCACAGGGGGCGGTTCGTCACCCCTCCACTTT.

DNA of the CDR3: TGCGCCAGCAGCCAACAGACTGGGTGGACAGATACGCAGTATTTT. Translation: CASSQQTGWTDTQYF. The J gene is TRBJ2-3, the V gene TRBV4-1; unclear D gene. The germline gives CDR1 MGHRA, CDR2 YSYEKL. CDR3 length: 15 residues. V lost 2 bases, J lost 3 bases, and 12 bases lay in between.

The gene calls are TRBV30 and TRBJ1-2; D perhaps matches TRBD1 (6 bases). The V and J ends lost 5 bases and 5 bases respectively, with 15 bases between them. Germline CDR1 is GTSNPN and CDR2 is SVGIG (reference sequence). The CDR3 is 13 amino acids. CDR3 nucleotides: TGTGCCTGGGGTTTGGGGGCTGGGTATGGCTACACCTTC. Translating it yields CAWGLGAGYGYTF.